The present T cell receptor beta chain was sequenced within a study of control samples from healthy donors and cancer patients. V lost 8 bases to trimming and J lost 5 bases; unmatched junction nucleotides: 5. Germline CDR1 reads MNHEY; CDR2 reads SVGAGI. The CDR3 covers 13 residues. Clones were read by immunoSEQ multiplex PCR, and TCRdb kept only the in-frame ones, dropping some. There are about 180,000 clones in the sample; around 90% occur only once, and 1.4% lies in the top ten. The specimen sequenced was blood. The sequence came from a woman in her forties or fifties in good health. The chain links TRBV6-5 to TRBJ1-4; TRBD1 matches at 7 bases. In DNA form, the CDR3 reads TGTGCCAGCCGCCGGGACAGAAATGAAAAACTGTTTTTT. It specifies CASRRDRNEKLFF.